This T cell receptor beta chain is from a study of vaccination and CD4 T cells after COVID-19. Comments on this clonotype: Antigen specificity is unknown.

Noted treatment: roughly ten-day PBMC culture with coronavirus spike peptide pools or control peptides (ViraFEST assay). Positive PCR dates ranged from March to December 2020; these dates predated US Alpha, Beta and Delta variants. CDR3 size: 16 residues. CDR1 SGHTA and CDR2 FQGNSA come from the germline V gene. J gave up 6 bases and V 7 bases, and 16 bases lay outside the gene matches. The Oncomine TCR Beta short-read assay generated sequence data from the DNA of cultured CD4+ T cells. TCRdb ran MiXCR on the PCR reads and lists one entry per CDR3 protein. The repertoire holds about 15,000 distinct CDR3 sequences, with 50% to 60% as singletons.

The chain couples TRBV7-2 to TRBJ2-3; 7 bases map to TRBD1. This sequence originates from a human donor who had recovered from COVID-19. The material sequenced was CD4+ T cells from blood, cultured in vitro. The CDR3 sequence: CASTKGLLGGGDTQYF. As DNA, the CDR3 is TGTGCCAGCACTAAGGGGCTGCTAGGGGGCGGTGATACGCAGTATTTT.